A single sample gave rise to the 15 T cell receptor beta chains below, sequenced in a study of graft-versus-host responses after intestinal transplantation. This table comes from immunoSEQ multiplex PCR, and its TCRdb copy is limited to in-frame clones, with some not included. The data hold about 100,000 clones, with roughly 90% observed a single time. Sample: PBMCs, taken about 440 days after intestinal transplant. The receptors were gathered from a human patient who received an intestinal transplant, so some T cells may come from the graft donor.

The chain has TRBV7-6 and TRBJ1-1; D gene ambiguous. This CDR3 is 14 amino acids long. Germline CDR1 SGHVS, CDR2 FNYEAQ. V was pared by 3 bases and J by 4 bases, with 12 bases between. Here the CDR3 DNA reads TGTGCCAGCAGCTTGGCTCCCCTGGCCACTGAAGCTTTCTTT. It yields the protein CASSLAPLATEAFF.

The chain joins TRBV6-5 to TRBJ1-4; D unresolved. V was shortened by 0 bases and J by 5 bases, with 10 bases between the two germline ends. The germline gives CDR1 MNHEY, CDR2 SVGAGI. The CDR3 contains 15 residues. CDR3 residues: CASSYSGGRNEKLFF. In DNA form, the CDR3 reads TGTGCCAGCAGTTACTCCGGTGGGAGGAATGAAAAACTGTTTTTT.

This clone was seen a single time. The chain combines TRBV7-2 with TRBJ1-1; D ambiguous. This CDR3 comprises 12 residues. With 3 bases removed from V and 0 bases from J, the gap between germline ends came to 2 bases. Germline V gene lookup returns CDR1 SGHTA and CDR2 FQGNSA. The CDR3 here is CASSLMNTEAFF. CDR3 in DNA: TGTGCCAGCAGCTTGATGAACACTGAAGCTTTCTTT.

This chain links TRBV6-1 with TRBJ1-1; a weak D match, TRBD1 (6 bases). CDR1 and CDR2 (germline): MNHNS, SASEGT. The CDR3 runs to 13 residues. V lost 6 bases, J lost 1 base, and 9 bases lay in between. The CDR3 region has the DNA TGTGCCAGCAGCGGACAGCAGAACACTGAAGCTTTCTTT. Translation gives CASSGQQNTEAFF.

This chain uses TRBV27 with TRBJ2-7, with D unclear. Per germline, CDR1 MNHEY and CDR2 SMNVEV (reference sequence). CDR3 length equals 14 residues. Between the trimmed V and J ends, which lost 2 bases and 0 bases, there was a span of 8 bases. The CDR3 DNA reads TGTGCCAGCAGTTTAGGCCGACTCTCCTACGAGCAGTACTTC. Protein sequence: CASSLGRLSYEQYF.

The CDR3 reads CASSLDGVTQYF. CDR3 in DNA: TGTGCCAGCAGCTTAGACGGGGTAACGCAGTATTTT. The chain combines TRBV7-6 with TRBJ2-3; tentatively, D is TRBD2 (5 bases). V gave up 1 base and J gave up 9 bases, with 8 bases separating them. Germline CDR1 is SGHVS and CDR2 is FNYEAQ. This CDR3 is built from 12 residues.

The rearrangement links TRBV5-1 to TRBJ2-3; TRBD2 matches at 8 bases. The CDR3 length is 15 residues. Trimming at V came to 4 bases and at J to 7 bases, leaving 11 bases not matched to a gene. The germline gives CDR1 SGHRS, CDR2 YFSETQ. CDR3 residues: CASSPGTSPGNTQYF. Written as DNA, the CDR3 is TGCGCCAGCAGCCCCGGGACTAGTCCGGGGAATACGCAGTATTTT.

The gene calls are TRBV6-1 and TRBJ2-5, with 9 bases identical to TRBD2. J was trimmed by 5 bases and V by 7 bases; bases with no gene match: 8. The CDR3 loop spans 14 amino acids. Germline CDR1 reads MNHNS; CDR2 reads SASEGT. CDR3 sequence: CASNPGLAPETQYF. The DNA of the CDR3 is TGTGCCAGCAACCCGGGACTAGCCCCGGAGACCCAGTACTTC.

CDR3: CASSLGGGYGYTF. CDR3 bases: TGTGCCAGCAGCTTGGGGGGCGGCTATGGCTACACCTTC. The V and J genes are TRBV5-4 and TRBJ1-2, with D perhaps matching TRBD1 (5 bases). The CDR3 consists of 13 residues. Trimming pared 0 bases from V and 4 bases from J, leaving 7 bases between. CDR1 and CDR2 from the germline V gene are SGHNT and YYREEE (reference sequence).

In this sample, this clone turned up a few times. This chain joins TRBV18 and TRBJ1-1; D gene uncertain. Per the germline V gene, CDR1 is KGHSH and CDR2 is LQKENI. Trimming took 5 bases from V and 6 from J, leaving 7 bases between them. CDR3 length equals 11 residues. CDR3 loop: CASSTGPEAFF. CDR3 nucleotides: TGTGCCAGCTCAACGGGCCCTGAAGCTTTCTTT.

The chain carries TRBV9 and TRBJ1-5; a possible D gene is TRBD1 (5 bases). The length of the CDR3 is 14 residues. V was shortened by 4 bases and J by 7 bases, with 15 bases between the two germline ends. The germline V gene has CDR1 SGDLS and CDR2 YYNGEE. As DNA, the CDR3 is TGTGCCAGCAGCCCCCGAGGGGAGGGCCAGCCCCAGCATTTT. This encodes CASSPRGEGQPQHF.

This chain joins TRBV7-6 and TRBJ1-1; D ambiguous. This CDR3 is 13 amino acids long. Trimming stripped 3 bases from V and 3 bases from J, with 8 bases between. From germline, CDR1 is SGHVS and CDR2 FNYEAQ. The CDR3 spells CASSFGEDTEAFF. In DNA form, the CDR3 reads TGTGCCAGCAGCTTTGGGGAGGACACTGAAGCTTTCTTT. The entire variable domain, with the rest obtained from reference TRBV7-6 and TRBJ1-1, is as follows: GAGVSQSPRYKVTKRGQDVALRCDPISGHVSLYWYRQALGQGPEFLTYFNYEAQQDKSGLPNDRFSAERPEGSISTLTIQRTEQRDSAMYRCASSFGEDTEAFFGQGTRLTVV.

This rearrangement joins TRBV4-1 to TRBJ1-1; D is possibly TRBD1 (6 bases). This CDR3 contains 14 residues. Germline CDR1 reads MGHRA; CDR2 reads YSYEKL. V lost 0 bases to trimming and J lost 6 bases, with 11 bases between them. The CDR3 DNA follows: TGCGCCAGCAGCCAAGAGGCAGGGGCCCCTGAAGCTTTCTTT. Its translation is CASSQEAGAPEAFF.

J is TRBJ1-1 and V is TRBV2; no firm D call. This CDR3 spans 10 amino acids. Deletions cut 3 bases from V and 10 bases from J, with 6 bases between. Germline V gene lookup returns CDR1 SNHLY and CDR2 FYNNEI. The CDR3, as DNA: TGTGCCAGCAGTGACGGGGTAGCTTTCTTT. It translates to CASSDGVAFF.

This chain's CDR3 is CSVEDPRGSSYNEQFF. CDR3 nucleotide sequence: TGCAGCGTTGAAGATCCCCGGGGAAGCTCCTACAATGAGCAGTTCTTC. The chain employs TRBV29-1 and TRBJ2-1; a possible D gene is TRBD2 (5 bases). The CDR3 totals 16 residues. Germline assignment: CDR1 SQVTM and CDR2 ANQGSEA. The V end lost 0 bases, the J end lost 0 bases, and 12 bases lay between the germline ends.